This record looks at one T cell receptor (beta chain) sequence and its context. Original processing methods: It was from reference gene primer amplification that nucleated cell counts were estimated. Repertoires were generated with immunoSEQ multiplex PCR, while TCRdb's copy carries only in-frame clones and drops some. V and J calls and clone size follow that table, whereas D and trimming were derived from the DNA. Here the sample spans over 100,000 clones, about 91% being singletons. This sample was taken from a study of blood T cell repertoires in COVID-19. Study-level information: Acute and convalescent COVID-19 specimens originated in the United States, Italy and Spain. PBMCs, B-cell-depleted T cells, or T cells provided the cDNA or gDNA that made up the material.

Trimming pared 4 bases from V and 4 bases from J, leaving 22 bases between. The CDR3 loop spans 17 amino acids. Per the germline V gene, CDR1 is MGHRA and CDR2 is YSYEKL. The sample consisted of peripheral blood. This TCR was recovered from a man between 18 and 29 years old with acute or convalescent COVID-19. The chain employs TRBV4-1 and TRBJ2-5; D is possibly TRBD2 (7 bases). This CDR3 reads CASSLPSIGGEGETQYF. The DNA for the CDR3 is TGCGCCAGCAGCCTTCCTTCGATAGGGGGGGAAGGAGAGACCCAGTACTTC.